The 30 T cell receptor beta chains given below trace back to one sample, sequenced in a study of blood T cell repertoires in COVID-19. The method was immunoSEQ multiplex PCR; TCRdb's version includes in-frame clones alone and lacks a portion of them. The table has 250,000 to 350,000 clones, 70% to 90% seen once. What was sequenced was PBMCs or T cells enriched from blood (not recorded which). The receptors originated from a woman aged 30 to 39 who had recovered from COVID-19.

The count of this clone is one. This chain connects TRBV20-1 to TRBJ2-7; D might be TRBD1 (5 bases). Germline V gives CDR1 DFQATT, CDR2 SNEGSKA (reference sequence). CDR3 length: 10 amino acids. Deletions cut 3 bases from V and 6 bases from J, with 6 bases between. The CDR3 nucleotides are TGCAGTGCTAGCCAGGGCGAGCAGTACTTC. Its protein is CSASQGEQYF.

This chain links TRBV5-6 with TRBJ2-3; D gene unclear. The length of the CDR3 is 13 residues. The V end lost 4 bases, the J end lost 5 bases, and 11 bases lay between the germline ends. Germline CDR1 and CDR2: SGHDT and YYEEEE. The CDR3 region is CASSLGYRDTQYF. The CDR3 DNA follows: TGTGCCAGCAGCCTCGGGTACCGAGATACGCAGTATTTT.

The chain couples TRBV27 to TRBJ2-1; TRBD2 agrees at 13 bases. Germline V gene lookup returns CDR1 MNHEY and CDR2 SMNVEV (reference sequence). After removal of 6 bases from V and 10 bases from J, the junction contained 6 bases not matched to a gene. This CDR3 has 14 residues. The CDR3: CASSLGLAGNEQFF. DNA for the CDR3: TGTGCCAGCAGCCTGGGACTAGCGGGAAACGAGCAGTTCTTC.

The chain uses TRBV2 and TRBJ1-2; TRBD1 matches at 9 bases. V trimming: 5 bases; J trimming: 0 bases; junction bases outside the gene matches: 7. The CDR3 sequence is 16 residues long. The germline V gene encodes CDR1 SNHLY and CDR2 FYNNEI. CDR3 in DNA: TGTGCCAGCAGTCCGGGACAGGGACTTACTAACTATGGCTACACCTTC. It encodes CASSPGQGLTNYGYTF.

The chain employs TRBV6-6 and TRBJ1-2; 8 positions agree with TRBD1. This CDR3 region has 15 residues. CDR1 and CDR2 (germline): MNHNY, SVGAGI (reference sequence). V was pared by 6 bases and J by 4 bases, with 10 bases of the junction left unmatched. CDR3 nucleotide sequence: TGTGCCAGCAGGCTCGGACAGGGAGATTTCTATGGCTACACCTTC. Encoded protein: CASRLGQGDFYGYTF.

V is TRBV28 and J is TRBJ2-7, with 10 bases that match TRBD1. The J segment lost 4 bases and the V segment lost 5 bases, leaving 17 bases of the junction unmatched. Germline V gene sequence: CDR1 MDHEN, CDR2 SYDVKM. CDR3 length: 18 residues. As DNA, the CDR3 is TGTGCCAGCAGTCTTTATAGCGGGACAGGGGTGCAAATATACGAGCAGTACTTC. This encodes CASSLYSGTGVQIYEQYF.

The chain uses TRBV2 and TRBJ2-7, with D maybe TRBD2 (6 bases). CDR1 is SNHLY and CDR2 is FYNNEI in the germline V gene. The CDR3 spans 15 residues. The ends were cut back, 6 bases at V and 6 bases at J, with 21 bases in the middle. CDR3 DNA: TGTGCCAGCAGGAGGGCGTCAGGTGTAGCGGTCGAGCAGTACTTC. Protein product: CASRRASGVAVEQYF.

V usage is TRBV7-7 and J usage is TRBJ2-5, with D perhaps matching TRBD2 (6 bases). Trimming shortened V by 3 bases and J by 3 bases, and 11 bases separated the two germline ends. Germline CDR1 SSHAT, CDR2 FNYEAQ (reference sequence). The CDR3 spans 14 residues. CDR3 DNA: TGTGCCAGCAGCTTGGGGATAGCGGAAGAGACCCAGTACTTC. Its protein is CASSLGIAEETQYF.

This chain connects TRBV6-5 to TRBJ2-7, with a possible D match to TRBD1 (6 bases). Trimming removed 4 bases at V and 2 bases at J, with 9 bases between. Germline CDR1 MNHEY, CDR2 SVGAGI. The CDR3 loop spans 13 amino acids. The CDR3 sequence: CASSLTGTYEQYF. CDR3 coding DNA: TGTGCCAGCAGTTTGACAGGCACCTACGAGCAGTACTTC.

This clone was observed a handful of times. This chain joins TRBV28 and TRBJ2-7; no reliable D call. Germline-derived CDR1 and CDR2 are MDHEN and SYDVKM. The length of the CDR3 is 16 residues. Trimming removed 1 base from V and 2 bases from J, with 15 bases in between. CDR3 amino acids: CASSLYLAEAAYEQYF. CDR3 nucleotide sequence: TGTGCCAGCAGTTTATACTTGGCGGAAGCCGCCTACGAGCAGTACTTC.

V and J are TRBV28 and TRBJ1-2; 7 nucleotides align to TRBD1. V lost 1 base to trimming and J lost 3 bases; unmatched junction nucleotides: 2. Germline V CDR1 and CDR2: MDHEN, SYDVKM. CDR3 length equals 14 residues. CDR3 residues: CASSLFGTDYGYTF. The CDR3 region has the DNA TGTGCCAGCAGTTTATTCGGGACAGACTATGGCTACACCTTC.

This chain connects TRBV4-2 to TRBJ1-2; TRBD1 might be the D (5 bases). There are 19 residues in the CDR3. Germline CDR1 and CDR2: LGHNA and YNFKEQ. V was shortened by 0 bases and J by 4 bases, with 24 bases between the two germline ends. CDR3 bases: TGTGCCAGCAGCCAAGATCAAGCGGGGCCCGGTATTTTTTCCTATGGCTACACCTTC. Protein product: CASSQDQAGPGIFSYGYTF.

This chain joins TRBV19 and TRBJ2-7; D is possibly TRBD2 (6 bases). Germline CDR1 reads LNHDA; CDR2 reads SQIVND (reference sequence). V was cut by 3 bases and J by 3 bases, with 9 bases left in between. The CDR3 totals 13 residues. CDR3 amino acids: CASSITGVYEQYF. In DNA form, the CDR3 reads TGTGCCAGTAGTATCACGGGGGTCTACGAGCAGTACTTC.

This CDR3 reads CASSIGTSGSLTDTQYF. CDR3 coding DNA: TGCGCCAGCAGCATCGGGACTAGCGGGAGCCTCACAGATACGCAGTATTTT. This chain uses TRBV5-1 with TRBJ2-3; TRBD2 matches 14 bases. The V gene's germline CDR1 is SGHRS and CDR2 YFSETQ. The CDR3 runs 17 residues. J lost 2 bases, V lost 4 bases, and 6 bases had no gene match.

The chain couples TRBV27 to TRBJ2-1; maybe TRBD2 (6 bases). The CDR3 loop spans 11 amino acids. In germline, CDR1 is MNHEY, CDR2 SMNVEV (reference sequence). The germline V and J ends were trimmed by 7 bases and 13 bases, with 14 bases remaining between them. The CDR3, as DNA: TGTGCCAGCAATCGCCTCGGGACTCAGTTCTTC. This codes for CASNRLGTQFF.

The J gene is TRBJ1-2, the V gene TRBV28; 7 bases are shared with TRBD1. Germline assignment: CDR1 MDHEN and CDR2 SYDVKM. This CDR3 has 12 residues. V trimming: 6 bases; J trimming: 8 bases; junction bases outside the gene matches: 6. CDR3 bases: TGTGCCAGCAGCAGACAGGGTAGCGGCTACACCTTC. Its protein product is CASSRQGSGYTF.

This clone was seen only a few times. The chain carries TRBV2 and TRBJ1-5, with D hard to call. V gave up 5 bases and J gave up 4 bases, with 15 bases separating them. The CDR3 extends over 15 amino acids. Germline V gene data show CDR1 as SNHLY and CDR2 as FYNNEI. This chain's CDR3 is CASSPTPHKNQPQHF. The CDR3, as DNA: TGTGCCAGCAGTCCAACTCCCCATAAGAATCAGCCCCAGCATTTT.

The chain recombines TRBV5-5 with TRBJ1-2, with 7 bases aligning to TRBD1. Trimming removed 4 bases from V and 6 bases from J; junction bases left unmatched: 9. Germline V lookup: CDR1 SGHKS, CDR2 YYEKEE (reference sequence). The CDR3 sequence is 14 residues long. The chain's CDR3 is CASSPPTGFDGYTF. CDR3 coding DNA: TGTGCCAGCAGCCCACCGACAGGGTTTGATGGCTACACCTTC.

The rearrangement uses TRBV5-4 and TRBJ1-2, with 7 bases identical to TRBD1. Trimming removed 4 bases from V and 3 bases from J; junction bases left unmatched: 15. The CDR3 loop spans 17 amino acids. Per germline, CDR1 SGHNT and CDR2 YYREEE (reference sequence). CDR3 DNA: TGTGCCAGCAGCCTCCTCTTCGAGACAGGGATCGACTATGGCTACACCTTC. Protein product: CASSLLFETGIDYGYTF.

The J gene is TRBJ2-3, the V gene TRBV9, with 7 nucleotides matching TRBD1. The CDR3 sequence is 15 residues long. V was pared by 4 bases and J by 2 bases, with 7 bases of the junction left unmatched. Germline assignment: CDR1 SGDLS and CDR2 YYNGEE. Here the CDR3 DNA reads TGTGCCAGCAGCTTAGAGGGGGCCCCCACAGATACGCAGTATTTT. Its protein is CASSLEGAPTDTQYF.

This clone was found many times. J is TRBJ2-3 and V is TRBV6-4, with TRBD2 as a possible D gene (6 bases). The CDR3 covers 14 residues. The V gene lost 3 bases and the J gene lost 0 bases, with 7 bases spanning the gap. Germline values: CDR1 MRHNA, CDR2 SNTAGT. CDR3 residues: CASSERDSTDTQYF. CDR3 in DNA: TGTGCCAGCAGTGAGCGGGACAGCACAGATACGCAGTATTTT.

This clone was observed a handful of times. The chain joins TRBV27 to TRBJ2-7, with TRBD1 matching 9 bases. Germline CDR1 is MNHEY and CDR2 is SMNVEV (reference sequence). Trimming took 2 bases from V and 7 from J; bases not matched to a gene: 6. The CDR3 sequence is 14 residues long. CDR3 nucleotides: TGTGCCAGCAGTTTAGAGGGGACAGGGAGGGAGCAGTACTTC. It is translated as CASSLEGTGREQYF.

Here the CDR3 reads CASRTGYGYTF. The DNA for the CDR3 is TGTGCCAGCAGGACAGGGTATGGCTACACCTTC. The V and J genes are TRBV6-5 and TRBJ1-2; 7 bases map to TRBD1. There are 11 residues in the CDR3. The trim removed 6 bases at V and 5 bases at J, leaving 0 bases unmatched. The germline gives CDR1 MNHEY, CDR2 SVGAGI.

This chain uses TRBV2 with TRBJ2-7; D gene uncertain. Germline assignment: CDR1 SNHLY and CDR2 FYNNEI. The CDR3 has 13 amino acids. V was cut by 7 bases and J by 3 bases, with 13 bases left in between. The CDR3 loop is CASKVTNRYEQYF. The CDR3 nucleotides are TGTGCCAGCAAGGTGACAAATCGCTACGAGCAGTACTTC.

This chain links TRBV27 with TRBJ1-2, with TRBD1 matching over 8 bases. This CDR3 contains 15 residues. Trimming at V came to 0 bases and at J to 4 bases, leaving 4 bases not matched to a gene. Germline lookup yields CDR1 MNHEY and CDR2 SMNVEV (reference sequence). The CDR3, as DNA: TGTGCCAGCAGTTTATCCGCAGGGGGCACCTATGGCTACACCTTC. It yields the protein CASSLSAGGTYGYTF.

The chain carries TRBV6-2 or TRBV6-3 and TRBJ1-1; 10 bases align to TRBD1. V shed 6 bases, J shed 6 bases, and the junction held 13 bases outside the gene matches. Germline V gene lookup returns CDR1 MNHEY and CDR2 SVGEGT. The CDR3 runs to 16 residues. The CDR3 loop reads CASSERQGAVDSEAFF. Written as DNA, the CDR3 is TGTGCCAGCAGCGAAAGACAGGGGGCAGTTGACTCTGAAGCTTTCTTT.

This clone occurred a few times. This sequence joins TRBV4-1 and TRBJ1-3; D unresolved. V was shortened by 4 bases and J by 2 bases, with 9 bases between the two germline ends. CDR1 and CDR2 from the germline V gene are MGHRA and YSYEKL. CDR3 length equals 14 residues. The CDR3 reads CASSRLQTGNTIYF. The CDR3 bases are TGCGCCAGCAGCCGGTTACAAACTGGAAACACCATATATTTT.

The gene calls are TRBV6-6 and TRBJ2-1; TRBD1 agrees at 7 bases. Germline V CDR1 and CDR2: MNHNY, SVGAGI (reference sequence). J lost 3 bases, V lost 6 bases, and 8 bases had no gene match. This CDR3 is built from 15 residues. CDR3 sequence reads: CASSQDRKSYNEQFF. CDR3 bases: TGTGCCAGCAGCCAGGACAGGAAAAGCTACAATGAGCAGTTCTTC.

V and J are TRBV19 and TRBJ2-4, with D tentatively TRBD1 (5 bases). The V end lost 4 bases, the J end lost 1 base, and 17 bases lay between the germline ends. CDR1 is LNHDA and CDR2 is SQIVND in the germline V gene (reference sequence). CDR3 length: 17 amino acids. For the CDR3, the DNA is TGTGCCAGTAGTACCTCTGCAGGGATTTGGGCCAAAAACATTCAGTACTTC. Its translation: CASSTSAGIWAKNIQYF.

The chain recombines TRBV5-1 with TRBJ2-3; 8 bases align to TRBD1. This CDR3 has 15 amino acids. Losses at the gene ends were 4 bases for V and 2 bases for J; bases not matched to a gene: 6. CDR1 and CDR2 (germline): SGHRS, YFSETQ. This chain's CDR3 is CASSDPGQATDTQYF. The CDR3 DNA follows: TGCGCCAGCAGCGATCCGGGACAGGCCACAGATACGCAGTATTTT.